This T cell receptor (beta chain) comes out of a study of CD8+ T cells in alopecia areata. In the study overall: Treatment with tofacitinib (6 to 18 months) was followed by 6 months off drug.

This clone was found a few times. In germline, CDR1 is WSHSY, CDR2 SAAADI. CDR3 length: 14 residues. Trimming stripped 2 bases from V and 7 bases from J, with 9 bases between. TCR sequencing used cDNA made by reverse transcription of extracted RNA. Using immunoSEQ multiplex PCR, the repertoire was profiled, and TCRdb retains in-frame clones only, with some absent. Of over 150,000 clones listed, over 50% are singletons. The chain recombines TRBV10-2 with TRBJ1-6, with D tentatively TRBD1 (6 bases). The sequencing here drew on CD4+ T cells sorted from blood, taken at week 0. The sequence was obtained from a human donor with alopecia areata. The DNA of the CDR3 is TGCGCCAGCAGTGAGGTACAGGGAAATTCACCCCTCCACTTT. Translated: CASSEVQGNSPLHF.